One and the same sample provided the 25 T cell receptor beta chains below, sequenced in a study of long-term antiretroviral therapy in people with HIV. Survey-level resolution applied to immunoSEQ assay v3.0. The repertoire was sequenced with immunoSEQ multiplex PCR; TCRdb's copy has only in-frame clones and lacks some. Altogether some 40,000 clones are present, approximately 89% being singletons, with the ten largest covering 4.5% to 6%. The specimen was unsorted PBMCs, collected 3.1 years after starting antiretroviral therapy. These receptors were taken from a woman between 45 and 65 years old with HIV.

In its sample, this clone was seen once. The rearrangement links TRBV7-2 to TRBJ2-7; 7 bases match TRBD1. Unmatched junction bases numbered 7, after V lost 5 bases and J lost 3 bases. The V gene's germline CDR1 is SGHTA and CDR2 FQGNSA. This CDR3 has 14 residues. The CDR3 loop reads CASSQQGSNYEQYF. CDR3 bases: TGTGCCAGCAGCCAACAGGGGTCGAACTACGAGCAGTACTTC.

This chain uses TRBV9 with TRBJ2-3; D remains ambiguous. CDR1 and CDR2 from the germline V gene are SGDLS and YYNGEE. This CDR3 spans 13 amino acids. The V gene lost 2 bases and the J gene lost 2 bases, with 6 bases spanning the gap. The CDR3 DNA follows: TGTGCCAGCAGCGTTGGAATCACAGATACGCAGTATTTT. Protein sequence: CASSVGITDTQYF.

The count of this clone is one. This sequence joins TRBV29-1 and TRBJ1-2; 7 bases fit TRBD1. Germline CDR1 is SQVTM and CDR2 is ANQGSEA. The CDR3 is made up of 13 amino acids. V lost 7 bases and J lost 5; bases outside the gene matches: 10. CDR3 coding DNA: TGCAGCGCAAGAGGGACAGCCGTGTATGGCTACACCTTC. This codes for CSARGTAVYGYTF.

The rearrangement links TRBV30 to TRBJ2-1; the D is unclear. The germline V and J ends were trimmed by 4 bases and 7 bases, with 11 bases remaining between them. Per the germline V gene, CDR1 is GTSNPN and CDR2 is SVGIG (reference sequence). The CDR3 contains 12 residues. DNA for the CDR3: TGTGCCTGGAAGGGTAATGAGAATGAGCAGTTCTTC. Amino acid sequence: CAWKGNENEQFF.

The chain combines TRBV7-2 with TRBJ1-1; D is possibly TRBD1 (6 bases). The CDR3 spans 15 residues. The germline V gene has CDR1 SGHTA and CDR2 FQGNSA. The ends were cut back, 6 bases at V and 2 bases at J, with 16 bases in the middle. The CDR3 region has the DNA TGTGCCAGCAGTCGACAGGCGGTAAAAAACACTGAAGCTTTCTTT. Its translation is CASSRQAVKNTEAFF.

This clone has just one count. The chain joins TRBV15 to TRBJ1-3; the D is unclear. The germline CDR1 and CDR2 sequences are LNHNV and YYDKDF (reference sequence). The CDR3 is 16 amino acids. Trimming cost V 3 bases and J 0 bases, with 12 bases left between them. CDR3 amino acids: CATSRAYSGSGNTIYF. CDR3 coding DNA: TGTGCCACCAGCAGGGCGTATTCCGGCTCTGGAAACACCATATATTTT.

The table lists this clone with a count of one. This chain connects TRBV5-4 to TRBJ2-7, with D possibly called TRBD1 or TRBD2 (5 bases each). In germline, CDR1 is SGHNT, CDR2 YYREEE (reference sequence). V shed 0 bases and J shed 7 bases, with 14 bases lying between them. The CDR3 extends over 14 amino acids. The CDR3 sequence: CASSLEGTGREQYF. The DNA for the CDR3 is TGTGCCAGCAGCTTGGAAGGGACGGGACGGGAGCAGTACTTC.

This clone showed up just once. The chain uses TRBV11-2 and TRBJ2-2, with 9 bases identical to TRBD2. The germline V gene has CDR1 SGHAT and CDR2 FQNNGV. CDR3 size: 17 residues. J gave up 7 bases and V 5 bases, and 14 bases lay outside the gene matches. In DNA form, the CDR3 reads TGTGCCAGCAGCCTGGGTCCTAGCGGGGCCCCGGACGGGGAGCTGTTTTTT. Its translation: CASSLGPSGAPDGELFF.

J is TRBJ2-7 and V is TRBV7-2, with a tentative D call TRBD2 (6 bases). This CDR3 comprises 13 residues. The V end lost 5 bases, the J end lost 7 bases, and 15 bases lay between the germline ends. Germline values: CDR1 SGHTA, CDR2 FQGNSA. The CDR3 region is CASSPGTPMEQYF. CDR3 in DNA: TGTGCCAGCAGCCCCGGGACTCCCATGGAGCAGTACTTC.

V is TRBV29-1 and J is TRBJ2-1; D gene ambiguous. Trimming shortened V by 5 bases and J by 7 bases, and 6 bases separated the two germline ends. Germline values: CDR1 SQVTM, CDR2 ANQGSEA. The CDR3 is 10 amino acids. The CDR3 region is CSVTANEQFF. CDR3 nucleotides: TGCAGCGTTACCGCAAATGAGCAGTTCTTC.

The CDR3 sequence is CASSGGTESYEQYF. In DNA form, the CDR3 reads TGTGCCAGCAGCGGGGGGACAGAATCCTACGAGCAGTACTTC. This rearrangement joins TRBV5-6 to TRBJ2-7; perhaps TRBD1 as D (7 bases). The germline V gene has CDR1 SGHDT and CDR2 YYEEEE. The CDR3 covers 14 residues. Trimming took 4 bases from V and 1 from J, leaving 12 bases between them. Drawing the rest from reference TRBV5-6 and TRBJ2-7, the complete variable domain is DAGVTQSPTHLIKTRGQQVTLRCSPKSGHDTVSWYQQALGQGPQFIFQYYEEEERQRGNFPDRFSGHQFPNYSSELNVNALLLGDSALYLCASSGGTESYEQYFGPGTRLTVT.

V gene TRBV7-2 combines with J gene TRBJ2-5; maybe TRBD1 (6 bases). The CDR3 totals 16 residues. Trimming took 4 bases from V and 5 from J, leaving 20 bases between them. The V gene's germline CDR1 is SGHTA and CDR2 FQGNSA. CDR3 nucleotide sequence: TGTGCCAGCAGCTCGGGTACAGGGCGCTCCAGCGAGACCCAGTACTTC. It encodes CASSSGTGRSSETQYF.

The chain uses TRBV10-2 and TRBJ2-3; 7 nucleotides match TRBD2. CDR1 and CDR2 from the germline V gene are WSHSY and SAAADI. The CDR3 length is 17 residues. J lost 3 bases, V lost 6 bases, and 15 bases had no gene match. This CDR3 is CASRIQMGGGGTDTQYF. Here the CDR3 DNA reads TGCGCCAGCAGGATCCAAATGGGCGGGGGTGGGACAGATACGCAGTATTTT.

This chain joins TRBV18 and TRBJ1-2, with 8 bases that match TRBD1. The CDR3 runs to 15 residues. V was pared by 3 bases and J by 3 bases, with 6 bases of the junction left unmatched. The germline V gene has CDR1 KGHSH and CDR2 LQKENI. The CDR3 DNA follows: TGTGCCAGCTCACCCCAGGACAGGGTCGACTATGGCTACACCTTC. It specifies CASSPQDRVDYGYTF.

V gene TRBV5-6 combines with J gene TRBJ2-6, with D possibly TRBD1 on 6 matching bases. Trimming removed 3 bases at V and 4 bases at J, with 11 bases between. CDR3 length: 15 amino acids. CDR1 and CDR2 from the germline V gene are SGHDT and YYEEEE. DNA for the CDR3: TGTGCCAGCAGCTATCGACAGGTCGGGGCCAACGTCCTGACTTTC. Residues: CASSYRQVGANVLTF.

V gene TRBV5-1 combines with J gene TRBJ1-2, with a possible D match to TRBD1 (5 bases). Per germline, CDR1 SGHRS and CDR2 YFSETQ. Trimming removed 2 bases from V and 4 bases from J, with 9 bases in between. CDR3 length equals 13 residues. The CDR3 DNA is TGCGCCAGCAGCTTTGGGGGGTCCTATGGCTACACCTTC. The encoded protein is CASSFGGSYGYTF.

This rearrangement joins TRBV7-2 to TRBJ1-4, with a weak D call TRBD1 (5 bases). This CDR3 spans 14 amino acids. Germline V lookup: CDR1 SGHTA, CDR2 FQGNSA. Deletions cut 5 bases from V and 3 bases from J, with 10 bases between. The CDR3: CASSVGTANEKLFF. The CDR3 DNA sequence: TGTGCCAGCAGCGTCGGGACTGCTAATGAAAAACTGTTTTTT.

The chain uses TRBV2 and TRBJ1-4; D gene uncertain. Germline lookup yields CDR1 SNHLY and CDR2 FYNNEI. The CDR3 has 11 amino acids. Trimming took off 7 bases at V and 12 bases at J, with 12 bases between the two ends. Here the CDR3 DNA reads TGTGCCAGCAACAATAAGGGAGAACTGTTTTTT. Translation gives CASNNKGELFF.

This clone showed up just a few times. The chain joins TRBV6-6 to TRBJ1-2, with D possibly TRBD1 on 6 matching bases. Trimming took off 10 bases at V and 4 bases at J, with 22 bases between the two ends. Germline CDR1 reads MNHNY; CDR2 reads SVGAGI (reference sequence). The CDR3 covers 15 residues. This CDR3 reads CATRAGTGMTYGYTF. CDR3 in DNA: TGTGCCACCAGAGCGGGAACAGGGATGACCTATGGCTACACCTTC.

The chain is built from TRBV11-2 and TRBJ1-6; D perhaps matches TRBD1 (5 bases). The CDR3 loop spans 16 amino acids. Per germline, CDR1 SGHAT and CDR2 FQNNGV. V was shortened by 0 bases and J by 9 bases, with 15 bases between the two germline ends. CDR3 coding DNA: TGTGCCAGCAGCTTAGATGGGGTAGGGGTGGGTTCACCCCTCCACTTT. Translated: CASSLDGVGVGSPLHF.

This clone was seen once. J is TRBJ2-7 and V is TRBV9; 8 bases are a match to TRBD1. V lost 3 bases and J lost 4; bases outside the gene matches: 12. The CDR3 spans 16 residues. Germline CDR1 SGDLS, CDR2 YYNGEE. The CDR3 bases are TGTGCCAGCAGCGGGCACTCTCAGGGGGCTGGGTACGAGCAGTACTTC. Translated, it gives CASSGHSQGAGYEQYF.

This clone was detected a few times. This sequence joins TRBV5-1 and TRBJ2-7; TRBD2 matches at 9 bases. Trimming at V came to 2 bases and at J to 6 bases, leaving 3 bases not matched to a gene. The CDR3 is 13 residues long. Germline CDR1 and CDR2: SGHRS and YFSETQ. The CDR3 sequence: CASSFGLATEQYF. The CDR3 DNA reads TGCGCCAGCAGCTTCGGACTAGCGACCGAGCAGTACTTC.

V and J are TRBV30 and TRBJ1-6; TRBD1 agrees at 7 bases. The V segment lost 3 bases and the J segment 5 bases; nucleotides outside the gene matches: 1. CDR1 and CDR2 (germline): GTSNPN, SVGIG (reference sequence). The CDR3 sequence is 13 residues long. The CDR3 region is CAWRQGNNSPLHF. DNA for the CDR3: TGTGCCTGGAGACAGGGGAATAATTCACCCCTCCACTTT. The full variable domain, completed using reference TRBV30 and TRBJ1-6, is SQTIHQWPATLVQPVGSPLSLECTVEGTSNPNLYWYRQAAGRGLQLLFYSVGIGQISSEVPQNLSASRPQDRQFILSSKKLLLSDSGFYLCAWRQGNNSPLHFGNGTRLTVT.

V gene TRBV6-5 combines with J gene TRBJ1-2, with D tentatively TRBD1 (5 bases). Trimming pared 4 bases from V and 1 base from J, leaving 7 bases between. Per germline, CDR1 MNHEY and CDR2 SVGAGI. The CDR3 has 13 amino acids. The chain's CDR3 is CASSSTVNYGYTF. The CDR3 coding sequence is TGTGCCAGCAGTTCGACAGTTAACTATGGCTACACCTTC.

This clone was seen a single time. The rearrangement uses TRBV2 and TRBJ1-2; D is unclear. Germline loops: CDR1 SNHLY, CDR2 FYNNEI. V lost 6 bases, J lost 1 base, and 6 bases lay in between. The CDR3 is 12 amino acids. CDR3 coding DNA: TGTGCCAGCAGCTTTATTAACTATGGCTACACCTTC. It translates to CASSFINYGYTF. The full variable domain, with the rest looked up from reference TRBV2 and TRBJ1-2, is EPEVTQTPSHQVTQMGQEVILRCVPISNHLYFYWYRQILGQKVEFLVSFYNNEISEKSEIFDDQFSVERPDGSNFTLKIRSTKLEDSAMYFCASSFINYGYTFGSGTRLTVV.